The next 25 T cell receptor beta chains were all read from a single sample in a study of T cells in Graves' hyperthyroidism and ophthalmopathy. Amplification targeted TCR beta CDR3 regions from RNA transcripts. The HTBI primer set served for first-round RT-PCR of the TCR CDR3. A single record per CDR3 protein comes from TCRdb applying MiXCR to the multiplex PCR reads. This sample has 250,000 to 300,000 distinct CDR3 sequences, with roughly an eighth found just once. The specimen was blood. These receptors came from a woman in her thirties or forties with Graves' hyperthyroidism.

This clonotype appeared many times. The rearrangement links TRBV6-1 to TRBJ1-5; D may be TRBD1 (6 bases). Germline-derived CDR1 and CDR2 are MNHNS and SASEGT. The CDR3 is made up of 14 amino acids. V was pared by 0 bases and J by 6 bases, with 9 bases between. The DNA of the CDR3 is TGTGCCAGCAGTGAAGCTGGGGGGGCTCAGCCCCAGCATTTT. Its protein product is CASSEAGGAQPQHF.

There are many counts of this clonotype. The chain joins TRBV13 to TRBJ2-3; 7 bases agree with TRBD1. The CDR3 spans 15 residues. The germline V gene has CDR1 PRHDT and CDR2 FYEKMQ (reference sequence). J gave up 1 base and V 3 bases, and 4 bases lay outside the gene matches. The CDR3 coding sequence is TGTGCCAGCAGCTTTGCAGGGGGTGGCACAGATACGCAGTATTTT. This gives the protein CASSFAGGGTDTQYF.

There are a few counts of this clonotype. The genes are TRBV20-1 and TRBJ2-7; D may be TRBD2 (5 bases). The V gene lost 3 bases and the J gene lost 1 base, with 13 bases spanning the gap. This CDR3 spans 14 amino acids. Germline V gene sequence: CDR1 DFQATT, CDR2 SNEGSKA (reference sequence). The CDR3 region has the DNA TGCAGTGCTAGTAGAGCGGCACCGTCCTACGAGCAGTACTTC. It codes for CSASRAAPSYEQYF.

This clonotype was detected many times. The genes are TRBV12-3 or TRBV12-4 and TRBJ2-7; D might be TRBD1 (6 bases). This CDR3 is 13 amino acids long. Trimming stripped 6 bases from V and 3 bases from J, with 12 bases between. DNA for the CDR3: TGTGCCAGCAGACTGGACAGAGGCTACGAGCAGTACTTC. Its protein product is CASRLDRGYEQYF.

This sequence joins TRBV9 and TRBJ1-4; D unclear. CDR3 length: 15 amino acids. Looked up from germline, CDR1 is SGDLS and CDR2 is YYNGEE. Trimming left V 3 bases short and J 4 bases short, with 13 bases between. The CDR3 region is CASSASGADNEKLFF. Written as DNA, the CDR3 is TGTGCCAGCAGCGCGTCAGGAGCGGATAATGAAAAACTGTTTTTT. Full variable domain (outside the CDR3, taken from reference TRBV9 and TRBJ1-4): DSGVTQTPKHLITATGQRVTLRCSPRSGDLSVYWYQQSLDQGLQFLIQYYNGEERAKGNILERFSAQQFPDLHSELNLSSLELGDSALYFCASSASGADNEKLFFGSGTQLSVL.

CDR3 protein: CSAPTAASYEQYF. The CDR3 DNA reads TGCAGTGCTCCGACGGCCGCCTCCTACGAGCAGTACTTC. The V gene is TRBV20-1, the J gene TRBJ2-7; D gene ambiguous. The V gene lost 5 bases and the J gene lost 0 bases, with 11 bases spanning the gap. This CDR3 region has 13 residues. CDR1 and CDR2 (germline): DFQATT, SNEGSKA (reference sequence).

The V gene is TRBV24-1, the J gene TRBJ2-4, with 8 positions matching TRBD1. The V gene's germline CDR1 is KGHDR and CDR2 SFDVKD. The V and J ends lost 7 bases and 9 bases, in that order; junction bases with no gene match: 7. There are 13 residues in the CDR3. The CDR3 region has the DNA TGTGCCACCAGCTTGACAGGGGAAAGCATTCAGTACTTC. Its translation is CATSLTGESIQYF.

This clonotype was found many times. The V and J genes are TRBV20-1 and TRBJ1-2, with 7 bases matching TRBD1. With 1 base clipped from V and 4 bases from J, the junction kept 3 bases outside the gene matches. CDR3 length: 13 residues. Looked up from germline, CDR1 is DFQATT and CDR2 is SNEGSKA (reference sequence). CDR3 protein: CSARGQGFYGYTF. DNA of the CDR3: TGCAGTGCTAGAGGACAGGGATTCTATGGCTACACCTTC.

The chain couples TRBV11-3 to TRBJ1-3; no clear D gene. Germline loops: CDR1 SGHNT, CDR2 YENEEA. CDR3 length equals 15 residues. Deletions cut 0 bases from V and 0 bases from J, with 6 bases between. CDR3 sequence reads: CASSLEDHSGNTIYF. The CDR3, as DNA: TGTGCCAGCAGCTTAGAGGACCACTCTGGAAACACCATATATTTT.

The chain joins TRBV14 to TRBJ2-5, with D uncertain. Trimming removed 6 bases at V and 3 bases at J, with 14 bases between. From germline, CDR1 is SGHDN and CDR2 FVKESK. The CDR3 spans 14 residues. CDR3 DNA sequence: TGTGCCAGCAGTCTTACGTGGGCCAAAGAGACCCAGTACTTC. Protein: CASSLTWAKETQYF.

This clonotype has just a few counts. The chain recombines TRBV20-1 with TRBJ2-7; D uncertain. This CDR3 spans 8 amino acids. V gave up 6 bases and J gave up 3 bases, with 0 bases separating them. In germline, CDR1 is DFQATT, CDR2 SNEGSKA (reference sequence). The CDR3 sequence: CSAYEQYF. In nucleotides, the CDR3 is TGCAGTGCCTACGAGCAGTACTTC.

J is TRBJ2-3 and V is TRBV24-1; 8 bases map to TRBD2. This CDR3 has 20 residues. The trim removed 5 bases at V and 5 bases at J, leaving 23 bases unmatched. Germline V gene sequence: CDR1 KGHDR, CDR2 SFDVKD. DNA of the CDR3: TGTGCCACCAGTGGCCGGGGACCGGAGGGACTAGACGGATTTATAGATACGCAGTATTTT. It translates to CATSGRGPEGLDGFIDTQYF.

The sample holds a few counts of this clonotype. The chain links TRBV10-3 to TRBJ1-2; D possibly corresponds to TRBD1 (5 bases). The V gene lost 6 bases and the J gene lost 5 bases, with 13 bases spanning the gap. The CDR3 loop spans 13 amino acids. Germline V gene lookup returns CDR1 ENHRY and CDR2 SYGVKD. This chain's CDR3 is CAISTGTRYGYTF. The CDR3 coding sequence is TGTGCCATCAGCACCGGGACCCGGTATGGCTACACCTTC.

This clonotype was recorded a few times. One base away lies a much larger clone, so this may be a sequencing read error. This chain connects TRBV28 to TRBJ2-1; a weak D match, TRBD2 (5 bases). The CDR3 length is 15 residues. V was shortened by 3 bases and J by 8 bases, with 17 bases between the two germline ends. CDR1 MDHEN and CDR2 SYDVKM come from the germline V gene. CDR3: CASSFRGSKFYEQFF. The CDR3, as DNA: TGTGCCAGCAGTTTTAGAGGGTCGAAGTTCTATGAGCAGTTCTTC.

In its sample, this clonotype was seen many times. V is TRBV6-1 and J is TRBJ1-2, with D unresolved. CDR1 MNHNS and CDR2 SASEGT come from the germline V gene. The CDR3 has 12 residues. V lost 7 bases, J lost 2 bases, and 8 bases lay in between. The CDR3 DNA sequence: TGTGCCAGCAAAAGCATCAACTATGGCTACACCTTC. This sequence encodes CASKSINYGYTF.

This clonotype occurred a few times. V gene TRBV18 combines with J gene TRBJ2-7, with D possibly matching TRBD1 (6 bases). Germline loops: CDR1 KGHSH, CDR2 LQKENI. V was cut by 3 bases and J by 6 bases, with 12 bases left in between. This CDR3 is built from 13 residues. CDR3 bases: TGTGCCAGCTCACCTCAGGGGTCCGGCGAGCAGTACTTC. Translated, it gives CASSPQGSGEQYF.

The chain links TRBV28 to TRBJ1-5, with 7 bases matching TRBD1. The germline CDR1 and CDR2 sequences are MDHEN and SYDVKM. The J segment lost 1 base and the V segment lost 4 bases, leaving 10 bases of the junction unmatched. The CDR3 runs to 17 residues. The CDR3, as DNA: TGTGCCAGCAGTTACAGGACAGGCCTTTTGAGCAATCAGCCCCAGCATTTT. This encodes CASSYRTGLLSNQPQHF. Full variable domain (rest looked up from reference TRBV28 and TRBJ1-5): DVKVTQSSRYLVKRTGEKVFLECVQDMDHENMFWYRQDPGLGLRLIYFSYDVKMKEKGDIPEGYSVSREKKERFSLILESASTNQTSMYLCASSYRTGLLSNQPQHFGDGTRLSIL.

Ten or more counts support this clonotype. This chain connects TRBV10-3 to TRBJ2-5; TRBD1 matches at 8 bases. This CDR3 has 14 residues. The ends lost 0 bases at V and 4 bases at J; junction bases unmatched: 1. Germline lookup yields CDR1 ENHRY and CDR2 SYGVKD. CDR3 bases: TGTGCCATCAGTGAGTCCCAGGGGGCAGAGACCCAGTACTTC. Translating it yields CAISESQGAETQYF.

This clonotype occurred many times. The rearrangement joins TRBV3-1 to TRBJ2-1; no reliable D call. CDR1 and CDR2 (germline): LGHDT, YNNKEL (reference sequence). The CDR3 length is 13 residues. V was trimmed by 2 bases and J by 9 bases, leaving 11 bases between them. In nucleotides, the CDR3 is TGTGCCAGCAGCCAACGAGGTGGAAGTGAGCAGTTCTTC. Translating gives CASSQRGGSEQFF.

This clonotype was seen at least ten times. The V gene is TRBV27, the J gene TRBJ1-6; 8 positions match TRBD1. The V gene end was trimmed by 3 bases and the J gene end by 7 bases; junction bases not matched to a gene: 2. The length of the CDR3 is 14 residues. Germline V gene lookup returns CDR1 MNHEY and CDR2 SMNVEV (reference sequence). In nucleotides, the CDR3 is TGTGCCAGCAGTTTCAGGGGGCCCAATTCACCCCTCCACTTT. Amino acids: CASSFRGPNSPLHF.

This clonotype showed up many times. The chain has TRBV7-8 and TRBJ1-5; a possible D gene is TRBD1 (6 bases). Trimming took off 5 bases at V and 3 bases at J, with 14 bases between the two ends. The CDR3 covers 15 residues. Germline CDR1 reads SGHVS; CDR2 reads FQNEAQ. For the CDR3, the DNA is TGTGCCAGCAGCCTGACGGACAGAGCCAATCAGCCCCAGCATTTT. This codes for CASSLTDRANQPQHF.

The chain is built from TRBV18 and TRBJ2-2, with 13 bases aligning to TRBD2. CDR1 and CDR2 from the germline V gene are KGHSH and LQKENI. With V trimmed by 6 bases and J by 4 bases, 5 bases remained unmatched. There are 16 residues in the CDR3. CDR3 in amino acids: CASSGLAGDLTGELFF. CDR3 coding DNA: TGTGCCAGCTCCGGACTAGCGGGAGACCTCACCGGGGAGCTGTTTTTT.

This clonotype was seen a handful of times. The chain combines TRBV7-9 with TRBJ2-5; D gene uncertain. V was trimmed by 1 base and J by 5 bases, leaving 11 bases between them. CDR3 length: 14 residues. Germline V gene data show CDR1 as SEHNR and CDR2 as FQNEAQ (reference sequence). This CDR3 reads CASSLGLLGETQYF. DNA for the CDR3: TGTGCCAGCAGCTTAGGACTTCTCGGGGAGACCCAGTACTTC.

There are a few counts of this clonotype. A much larger clone is a single base away; this may be a read error. This chain links TRBV11-2 with TRBJ2-1, with unresolved D. The CDR3 is 13 amino acids. The germline V and J ends were trimmed by 0 bases and 6 bases, with 6 bases remaining between them. Germline values: CDR1 SGHAT, CDR2 FQNNGV. CDR3: CASSLEGPNEQFF. The CDR3 DNA reads TGTGCCAGCAGCTTAGAAGGGCCCAATGAGCAGTTCTTC.

In its sample, this clonotype was seen many times. The gene calls are TRBV28 and TRBJ1-5; 7 bases match TRBD1. V lost 7 bases to trimming and J lost 4 bases; unmatched junction nucleotides: 4. The germline gives CDR1 MDHEN, CDR2 SYDVKM. The CDR3 totals 13 residues. In DNA, the CDR3 is TGTGCCAGCACACAGGGGTGGAATCAGCCCCAGCATTTT. Its translation is CASTQGWNQPQHF.